The text below deals with one TCR beta chain. Its antigen is not identified. The sample is drawn from a study of OX40 agonist ivuxolimab in advanced cancers. Study in general: Ivuxolimab, which is an agonistic anti-OX40 (CD134) antibody, was administered to the patients. Three patients showed partial responses: one hepatocellular carcinoma and two cutaneous melanoma cases. Whole-study findings and limits: Still undetermined is the antigen specificity of the expanded peripheral T cells. Averaging showed that CD8+ T cells had more expanded clones than CD4+ did.

Assay used: immunoSEQ multiplex PCR; TCRdb lists only in-frame clones, some missing. The sample lists about 93,000 clones, just over 90% seen once, with 0.5% to 0.65% in the top ten. Germline V lookup: CDR1 SGDLS, CDR2 YYNGEE. This CDR3 has 15 amino acids. The V segment lost 3 bases and the J segment 9 bases; nucleotides outside the gene matches: 10. The V and J genes are TRBV9 and TRBJ2-1; 9 bases line up with TRBD2. Sequenced here: CD4+ or CD8+ T cells sorted from blood, sampled in a trial of the OX40 agonist ivuxolimab. This TCR was recovered from an adult with an advanced solid tumor such as melanoma, head and neck, liver or kidney cancer. The CDR3 DNA follows: TGTGCCAGCAGCGCGGACCAGCGGGAGGTGGGTGAGCAGTTCTTC. This encodes CASSADQREVGEQFF.